The 15 T cell receptor beta chains below were found in one sample sequenced in a study of T cells in localized non-small cell lung cancer. Produced via immunoSEQ multiplex PCR; TCRdb's table is partial and in-frame only. Among about 21,000 clones, roughly 87% were seen once, and the ten largest hold roughly 29%. The sample consisted of peripheral blood mononuclear cells, taken before any cancer treatment. The source is a male donor at least 60 years old with stage II lung adenocarcinoma.

A word on this clone: One end of the junction fails to match germline, which may point to a read error. The rearrangement links TRBV6-4 to TRBJ2-7; D perhaps matches TRBD2 (8 bases). The germline gives CDR1 MRHNA, CDR2 SNTAGT. The CDR3 extends over 16 amino acids. The CDR3 here is CVSRGLLAEKTGEQYF. CDR3 nucleotide sequence: TGTGTCAGCAGAGGATTACTAGCGGAGAAGACAGGGGAGCAGTACTTC.

CDR3 coding DNA: TGTGCCAGCACCCCGGGAGGTTCTGGAAACACCATATATTTT. Encoded protein: CASTPGGSGNTIYF. The V and J genes are TRBV2 and TRBJ1-3; D is uncertain. CDR1 and CDR2 from the germline V gene are SNHLY and FYNNEI. V dropped 7 bases and J dropped 1 base, with 11 bases sitting between them. The CDR3 length is 14 residues.

V usage is TRBV15 and J usage is TRBJ2-1; D is unresolved. Between the trimmed V and J ends, which lost 1 base and 5 bases, there was a span of 9 bases. This CDR3 region has 14 residues. CDR1 and CDR2 (germline): LNHNV, YYDKDF (reference sequence). CDR3 sequence reads: CATSRGQPHNEQFF. The CDR3 nucleotides are TGTGCCACCAGCAGAGGCCAGCCTCACAATGAGCAGTTCTTC.

V usage is TRBV5-1 and J usage is TRBJ1-4, with 8 bases that match TRBD1. Germline loops: CDR1 SGHRS, CDR2 YFSETQ. The length of the CDR3 is 14 residues. Germline trimming cut 2 bases from V and 6 bases from J; bases unmatched to any gene: 3. The CDR3 DNA reads TGCGCCAGCAGCTTACAGGGGGGAGATGAAAAACTGTTTTTT. Encoded protein: CASSLQGGDEKLFF.

The V call is TRBV2, the J call TRBJ2-1, with 7 bases fitting TRBD1. Trimming took 4 bases from V and 7 from J; bases not matched to a gene: 1. There are 12 residues in the CDR3. Germline V lookup: CDR1 SNHLY, CDR2 FYNNEI. The CDR3 protein is CASSGTGNEQFF. The CDR3 nucleotides are TGTGCCAGCAGTGGGACAGGAAATGAGCAGTTCTTC. Using reference TRBV2 and TRBJ2-1 for the parts outside the CDR3, the full variable domain is EPEVTQTPSHQVTQMGQEVILRCVPISNHLYFYWYRQILGQKVEFLVSFYNNEISEKSEIFDDQFSVERPDGSNFTLKIRSTKLEDSAMYFCASSGTGNEQFFGPGTRLTVL.

J is TRBJ2-1 and V is TRBV19, with D unresolved. CDR1 and CDR2 (germline): LNHDA, SQIVND (reference sequence). Trimming stripped 3 bases from V and 4 bases from J, with 13 bases between. The CDR3 totals 15 residues. CDR3 sequence reads: CASSIDRAAYNEQFF. The DNA for the CDR3 is TGTGCCAGTAGTATCGACCGGGCTGCGTACAATGAGCAGTTCTTC.

CDR3 in DNA: TGCAGTGCCGGGGGTTCACCCCTCCACTTT. It codes for CSAGGSPLHF. The genes are TRBV20-1 and TRBJ1-6, with D possibly being TRBD1 (5 bases). V lost 6 bases, J lost 9 bases, and 6 bases lay in between. CDR3 length: 10 amino acids. CDR1 is DFQATT, CDR2 SNEGSKA, per germline (reference sequence).

This chain uses TRBV12-5 with TRBJ1-4, with TRBD1 matching over 9 bases. The CDR3 has 17 residues. After removal of 5 bases from V and 7 bases from J, the junction contained 14 bases not matched to a gene. Germline lookup yields CDR1 LGHNT and CDR2 FRNRAP. Here the CDR3 reads CASGPGQGEWEGEKLFF. The DNA of the CDR3 is TGTGCTAGTGGTCCGGGACAGGGAGAATGGGAAGGTGAAAAACTGTTTTTT.

Comments on this clone: The conserved final phenylalanine or tryptophan is absent from the CDR3, which likely points to a read error. Because the CDR3's place on the DNA is in doubt, the DNA is left out and the CDR3 is given as listed by TCRdb. CDR3 in amino acids: CASRGLWTGVI. This rearrangement joins TRBV2 to TRBJ2-7; whether TRBD2, the table's D call, matches the DNA was not checked. The CDR3 is made up of 11 amino acids, end residues included. CDR1 is SNHLY and CDR2 is FYNNEI in the germline V gene.

This clone occurred once. The CDR3 nucleotides read TGTGCCAGCAGTCTCGGGGGGGGCCACTCTGGAAACACCATATATTTT. This sequence encodes CASSLGGGHSGNTIYF. V and J are TRBV6-6 and TRBJ1-3, with a weak D call TRBD1 (6 bases). This CDR3 region has 16 residues. CDR1 is MNHNY and CDR2 is SVGAGI in the germline V gene (reference sequence). V dropped 5 bases and J dropped 0 bases, with 14 bases sitting between them.

This sequence joins TRBV2 and TRBJ2-5; D is ambiguous. The CDR3 is made up of 12 amino acids. Per the germline V gene, CDR1 is SNHLY and CDR2 is FYNNEI. V was trimmed by 5 bases and J by 5 bases, leaving 9 bases between them. CDR3 coding DNA: TGTGCCAGCAGTTACGACGTGGAGACCCAGTACTTC. This codes for CASSYDVETQYF. Full variable domain (rest looked up from reference TRBV2 and TRBJ2-5): EPEVTQTPSHQVTQMGQEVILRCVPISNHLYFYWYRQILGQKVEFLVSFYNNEISEKSEIFDDQFSVERPDGSNFTLKIRSTKLEDSAMYFCASSYDVETQYFGPGTRLLVL.

The chain couples TRBV4-1 to TRBJ2-7, with 9 bases lining up with TRBD2. Germline CDR1 reads MGHRA; CDR2 reads YSYEKL. J lost 3 bases, V lost 1 base, and 10 bases had no gene match. This CDR3 contains 17 residues. The CDR3 reads CASSQAPSSGGFYEQYF. CDR3 coding DNA: TGCGCCAGCAGCCAAGCCCCCTCGAGCGGGGGGTTCTACGAGCAGTACTTC.

The chain employs TRBV6-9 and TRBJ1-1; possible D gene TRBD1, 5 bases. Germline CDR1 reads MNHGY; CDR2 reads SVAAGI. This CDR3 has 14 amino acids. V dropped 3 bases and J dropped 6 bases, with 14 bases sitting between them. CDR3 nucleotide sequence: TGTGCCAGCAGTTACTCGAGATCGGGGGCTGAAGCTTTCTTT. It yields the protein CASSYSRSGAEAFF.

The chain links TRBV28 to TRBJ1-5, with D possibly TRBD1 on 6 matching bases. Germline-derived CDR1 and CDR2 are MDHEN and SYDVKM. With 2 bases removed from V and 6 bases from J, the gap between germline ends came to 20 bases. The CDR3 runs 17 residues. The CDR3 region is CASSLGTGTRSGQPQHF. The CDR3 DNA sequence: TGTGCCAGCAGTTTAGGGACCGGGACAAGGAGTGGTCAGCCCCAGCATTTT.

The chain employs TRBV7-9 and TRBJ2-5, with no clear D. CDR1 is SEHNR and CDR2 is FQNEAQ in the germline V gene (reference sequence). Trimming shortened V by 4 bases and J by 1 base, and 10 bases separated the two germline ends. The CDR3 loop spans 14 amino acids. CDR3 amino acids: CASSSKGPQETQYF. The CDR3 coding sequence is TGTGCCAGCAGCTCAAAGGGCCCCCAAGAGACCCAGTACTTC.